The sequence of this TCR beta chain was determined in a study of beta chain features in type 1 diabetes. General study findings and limits: Equally in patients and controls, PCR might preferentially amplify shorter templates.

V lost 8 bases and J 4 bases, leaving 22 bases between the germline ends. The CDR3 contains 15 residues. Per the germline V gene, CDR1 is SQVTM and CDR2 is ANQGSEA. All of the isolated RNA was reverse transcribed, so expressed TCRB transcripts were sequenced. Only in-frame clones appear in the TCRdb table, and some are missing; sequencing was by immunoSEQ multiplex PCR. The data show around 250,000 clones, 68% seen once. Naive, central memory, regulatory and stem cell-like memory cells within the CD4+ compartment were sorted using CD45RO/CCR7/CD25/CD127/CD95/CD27. This clone was seen a few times. Its antigen is not identified.

The J gene is TRBJ2-3, the V gene TRBV29-1, with D perhaps TRBD2 (6 bases). The sequence was obtained from a man aged 25-45 years in good health. The sequenced material came from naive CD4+ T cells from blood. In DNA, the CDR3 is TGCAGCCCATCGGATAGCGGCAAGGGTGCAGATACGCAGTATTTT. Translating it yields CSPSDSGKGADTQYF.